The 10 T cell receptor beta chains below were found in one sample sequenced in a study of T-cell memory formation after mild COVID-19. TCRdb reprocessed the 5' RACE reads via MiXCR and lists one record per CDR3 protein. The sample records 90,000 to 120,000 distinct CDR3 sequences, 13% to 15% being singletons. Sequencing was performed on PBMCs or a T cell subset sorted from them (not recorded which). The receptors were sampled from a man between 18 and 29 years old who had mild COVID-19 (a few samples of this study predate the infection). Cell type and time point are not known.

The table lists this clonotype with a few counts. One junction end disagrees with the germline gene, perhaps due to a read error. The chain employs TRBV7-9 and TRBJ2-7; TRBD1 matches at 8 bases. Looked up from germline, CDR1 is SEHNR and CDR2 is FQNEAQ (reference sequence). The CDR3 consists of 13 residues. The CDR3 bases are TGTGCCGTGGACAGGGTTAATTCCTACGAGCATTACTTC. It translates to CAVDRVNSYEHYF.

This clonotype has only one observation. This rearrangement joins TRBV6-4 to TRBJ2-1, with TRBD1 matching over 9 bases. J was trimmed by 10 bases and V by 8 bases; bases with no gene match: 18. Germline values: CDR1 MRHNA, CDR2 SNTAGT. The CDR3 has 16 amino acids. CDR3 sequence: CASPGQGNYPKKEQFF. The CDR3 bases are TGTGCCAGCCCGGGACAGGGTAATTATCCTAAGAAAGAGCAGTTCTTC.

This clonotype was seen repeatedly, ten times or more. A read error may account for a junction end that differs from germline. The chain carries TRBV5-8 and TRBJ1-4; no firm D call. The germline V gene encodes CDR1 SGHTS and CDR2 YDEGEE. The CDR3 sequence is 10 residues long. CDR3 region: CASSLKGGRF. The CDR3 bases are TGTGCCAGCAGCTTAAAGGGAGGTCGTTTT.

The rearrangement uses TRBV12-3 or TRBV12-4 and TRBJ2-3; possible D gene TRBD1, 6 bases. The CDR3 runs to 10 residues. Between the trimmed V and J ends, which lost 11 bases and 6 bases, there was a span of 9 bases. CDR3 sequence (DNA): TGTGCCGCAGGGGCGGATACGCAGTATTTT. Its translation is CAAGADTQYF.

Only a few counts were recorded for this clonotype. This rearrangement joins TRBV6-6 to TRBJ1-2; D unresolved. The V gene's germline CDR1 is MNHNY and CDR2 SVGAGI (reference sequence). V lost 1 base and J 10 bases, leaving 13 bases between the germline ends. This CDR3 region has 13 residues. CDR3 amino acids: CASSYFRGITYTF. DNA of the CDR3: TGTGCCAGCAGTTACTTTCGAGGGATTACCTACACCTTC.

The sample holds a few counts of this clonotype. V usage is TRBV7-2 and J usage is TRBJ2-7, with D possibly being TRBD2 (6 bases). Germline CDR1 reads SGHTA; CDR2 reads FQGNSA. The CDR3 length is 13 residues. Trimming took 5 bases from V and 3 from J, leaving 11 bases between them. The CDR3 DNA reads TGTGCCAGCAGCCCGGGACTTCACTACGAGCAGTACTTC. Protein product: CASSPGLHYEQYF.

This clonotype was observed at least ten times. This chain connects TRBV10-3 to TRBJ2-5, with D perhaps TRBD1 (6 bases). The CDR3 has 14 residues. CDR1 is ENHRY and CDR2 is SYGVKD in the germline V gene. The V gene lost 6 bases and the J gene lost 1 base, with 12 bases spanning the gap. CDR3 sequence (DNA): TGTGCCATCAGCGCTAAGGACAGCCAAGAGACCCAGTACTTC. Its protein product is CAISAKDSQETQYF.

CDR3 sequence (DNA): TGCGCCAGCAGCCCGGTCGGCTATGGCTACACCTTC. Translated: CASSPVGYGYTF. The genes are TRBV5-1 and TRBJ1-2; D remains ambiguous. Looked up from germline, CDR1 is SGHRS and CDR2 is YFSETQ. V was shortened by 4 bases and J by 4 bases, with 8 bases between the two germline ends. This CDR3 is built from 12 residues.

J is TRBJ2-1 and V is TRBV4-3; TRBD1 matches 9 bases. Germline CDR1 LGHNA, CDR2 YSLEER. V trimming: 0 bases; J trimming: 3 bases; junction bases outside the gene matches: 6. CDR3 size: 17 residues. In DNA, the CDR3 is TGCGCCAGCAGCCAAGAGGGAACAGGGGGCTACTACAATGAGCAGTTCTTC. It specifies CASSQEGTGGYYNEQFF.

The chain combines TRBV7-8 with TRBJ2-1, with TRBD1 matching over 7 bases. With V trimmed by 7 bases and J by 4 bases, 13 bases remained unmatched. The CDR3 covers 16 residues. From germline, CDR1 is SGHVS and CDR2 FQNEAQ. The CDR3 sequence is CASIPPDRTGYNEQFF. The CDR3 bases are TGTGCCAGCATCCCTCCAGATCGGACAGGTTACAATGAGCAGTTCTTC.